The rows below give T cell receptor beta chains drawn from one sample of a study of control samples from healthy donors and cancer patients. Only in-frame clones appear in the TCRdb table, and some are missing; sequencing was by immunoSEQ multiplex PCR. The sample has 75,000 to 100,000 clones, more than 90% seen once; the top ten hold around 3%. The sequenced sample consisted of blood. The receptor set was obtained from a human donor in good health. The donor label of this sample is uncertain. Each CDR3 is given with its conserved first and last residue. D genes are given only for firm matches. A row's size may be missing; if present it is once, few, many or a size class.

.	.	TRBJ1-1	TRBV6-5	CASREAGNTEAFF	TGTGCCAGCAGAGAGGCGGGGAACACTGAAGCTTTCTTT
.	.	TRBJ1-2	TRBV6-5	CASSYDMGGWYGYTF	TGTGCCAGCAGTTACGATATGGGGGGCTGGTATGGCTACACCTTC
.	.	TRBJ2-1	TRBV5-8	CASSQGPYNEQFF	TGTGCCAGCAGCCAGGGGCCCTACAATGAGCAGTTCTTC
.	.	TRBJ1-3	TRBV30	CAWSLVFGNTIYF	TGTGCCTGGAGTCTCGTTTTTGGAAACACCATATATTTT
.	.	TRBJ1-2	TRBV27	CASGNREEIYGYTF	TGTGCCAGCGGAAACAGGGAGGAGATCTATGGCTACACCTTC
TRBD2	once	TRBJ2-3	TRBV11-2	CASSSTSGGDLLTDTQYF	TGTGCCAGCAGCTCGACTAGCGGGGGGGACCTCCTCACAGATACGCAGTATTTT
.	.	TRBJ1-1	TRBV5-1	CASSLEGRGNTEAFF	TGCGCCAGCAGCTTGGAGGGCAGGGGGAACACTGAAGCTTTCTTT
.	.	TRBJ1-3	TRBV3-1/TRBV3-2	CASSHLAATGNTIYF	TGTGCCAGCAGCCACCTGGCAGCGACTGGAAACACCATATATTTT
.	.	TRBJ2-1	TRBV10-2	CARAGSPNEQFF	TGCGCCAGGGCCGGGTCTCCGAATGAGCAGTTCTTC
TRBD1	.	TRBJ1-1	TRBV6-1	CASSEFGTGQNTEAFF	TGTGCCAGCAGTGAATTCGGGACAGGCCAGAACACTGAAGCTTTCTTT
TRBD1	.	TRBJ2-7	TRBV18	CASSPAGTGNYEQYF	TGTGCCAGCTCACCAGCCGGGACAGGAAACTACGAGCAGTACTTC
TRBD1	.	TRBJ1-4	TRBV7-9	CASSVGTGNEKLFF	TGTGCCAGCAGCGTCGGGACAGGGAATGAAAAACTGTTTTTT
.	once	TRBJ1-1	TRBV30	CAWRPQGNTEAFF	TGTGCCTGGAGGCCACAGGGGAACACTGAAGCTTTCTTT
TRBD1	.	TRBJ1-2	TRBV5-6	CASSAGTGANYGYTF	TGTGCCAGCAGCGCGGGGACAGGGGCAAACTATGGCTACACCTTC
TRBD1	.	TRBJ1-5	TRBV6-5	CASSSGQASNQPQHF	TGTGCCAGCAGTTCGGGACAGGCCAGCAATCAGCCCCAGCATTTT
.	.	TRBJ2-3	TRBV9	CASSESRGTQYF	TGTGCCAGCAGCGAAAGTAGGGGTACGCAGTATTTT